This T cell receptor (beta chain) derives from a study of technical replicates of blood from a handful of donors. Produced via immunoSEQ multiplex PCR; TCRdb's table is partial and in-frame only. This sample has about 91,000 clones, with roughly 90% found just once. This CDR3 has 14 residues. Trimming shortened V by 2 bases and J by 3 bases, and 10 bases separated the two germline ends. Per germline, CDR1 LNHDA and CDR2 SQIVND (reference sequence). The rearrangement joins TRBV19 to TRBJ2-5; TRBD2 might be the D (6 bases). The TCR sequence derives from a human donor in good health. Sequenced input: T cells isolated from PBMCs. CDR3 loop: CASSIQGGKETQYF. Here the CDR3 DNA reads TGTGCCAGTAGTATACAGGGAGGAAAAGAGACCCAGTACTTC. Filled out from reference TRBV19 and TRBJ2-5, the complete variable domain reads DGGITQSPKYLFRKEGQNVTLSCEQNLNHDAMYWYRQDPGQGLRLIYYSQIVNDFQKGDIAEGYSVSREKKESFPLTVTSAQKNPTAFYLCASSIQGGKETQYFGPGTRLLVL.